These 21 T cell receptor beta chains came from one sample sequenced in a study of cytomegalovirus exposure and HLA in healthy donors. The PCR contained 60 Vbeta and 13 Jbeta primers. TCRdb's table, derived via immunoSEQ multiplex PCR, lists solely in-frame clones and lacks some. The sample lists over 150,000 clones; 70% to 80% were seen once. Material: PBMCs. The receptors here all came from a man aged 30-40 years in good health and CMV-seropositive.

CDR3 bases: TGTGCCAGCAGCCTACGACAGGGTTGGAGGGAGACCCAGTACTTC. Amino acids: CASSLRQGWRETQYF. The chain has TRBV7-2 and TRBJ2-5, with 7 positions matching TRBD1. Germline trimming cut 5 bases from V and 5 bases from J; bases unmatched to any gene: 11. CDR3 size: 15 residues. Germline V gene sequence: CDR1 SGHTA, CDR2 FQGNSA.

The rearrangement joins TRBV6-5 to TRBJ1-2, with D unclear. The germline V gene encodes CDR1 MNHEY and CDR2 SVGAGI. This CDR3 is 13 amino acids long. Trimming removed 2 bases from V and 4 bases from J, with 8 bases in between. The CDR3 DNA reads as TGTGCCAGCAGTTACCCGGGTACCTATGGCTACACCTTC. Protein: CASSYPGTYGYTF.

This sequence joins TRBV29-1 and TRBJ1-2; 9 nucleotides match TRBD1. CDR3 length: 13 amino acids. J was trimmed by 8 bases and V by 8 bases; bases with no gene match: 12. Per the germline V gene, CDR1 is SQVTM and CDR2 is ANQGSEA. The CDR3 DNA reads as TGCAGCCTTACAGGGGGCGGCCTTGCAGGCTACACCTTC. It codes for CSLTGGGLAGYTF.

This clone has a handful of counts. CDR3 in DNA: TGTGCCAGCAGCTTAGCTTCGGGGATTTACAATGAGCAGTTCTTC. Its translation: CASSLASGIYNEQFF. The chain combines TRBV7-2 with TRBJ2-1, with a weak D call TRBD2 (5 bases). Between the trimmed V and J ends, which lost 0 bases and 4 bases, there was a span of 10 bases. Germline loops: CDR1 SGHTA, CDR2 FQGNSA. The CDR3 is made up of 15 amino acids.

The CDR3 loop reads CASSLASGTDTQYF. CDR3 DNA: TGTGCCAGCAGCTTGGCCAGCGGCACAGATACGCAGTATTTT. The chain couples TRBV5-8 to TRBJ2-3; D gene unclear. The length of the CDR3 is 14 residues. Trimming stripped 0 bases from V and 1 base from J, with 6 bases between. Germline assignment: CDR1 SGHTS and CDR2 YDEGEE.

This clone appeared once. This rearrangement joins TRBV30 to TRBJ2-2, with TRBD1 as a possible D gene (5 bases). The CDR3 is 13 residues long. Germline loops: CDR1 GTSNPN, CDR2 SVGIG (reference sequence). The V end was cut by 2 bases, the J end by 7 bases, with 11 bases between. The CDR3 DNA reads TGTGCCTGGAGTTTTTCAGGGCTCGGGGAGCTGTTTTTT. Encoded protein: CAWSFSGLGELFF.

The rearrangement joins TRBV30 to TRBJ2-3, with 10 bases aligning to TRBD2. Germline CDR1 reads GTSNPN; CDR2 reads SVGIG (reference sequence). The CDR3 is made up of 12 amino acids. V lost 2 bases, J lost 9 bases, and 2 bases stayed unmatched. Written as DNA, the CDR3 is TGTGCCTGGAGTTCTAGCGGGGGAACGCAGTATTTT. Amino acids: CAWSSSGGTQYF.

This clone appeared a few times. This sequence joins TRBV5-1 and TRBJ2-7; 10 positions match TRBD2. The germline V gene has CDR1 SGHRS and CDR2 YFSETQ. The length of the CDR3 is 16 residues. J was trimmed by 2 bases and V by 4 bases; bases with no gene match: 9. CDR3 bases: TGCGCCAGCAGCGGCCGTACTAGCGGGGCAACCTACGAGCAGTACTTC. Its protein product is CASSGRTSGATYEQYF.

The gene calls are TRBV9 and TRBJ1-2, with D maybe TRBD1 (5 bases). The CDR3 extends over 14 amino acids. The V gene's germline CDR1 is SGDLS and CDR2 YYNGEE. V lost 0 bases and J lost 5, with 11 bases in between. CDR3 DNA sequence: TGTGCCAGCAGCGTAGATGGGGCTCTATATGGCTACACCTTC. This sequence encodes CASSVDGALYGYTF. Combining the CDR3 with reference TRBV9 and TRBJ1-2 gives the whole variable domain DSGVTQTPKHLITATGQRVTLRCSPRSGDLSVYWYQQSLDQGLQFLIQYYNGEERAKGNILERFSAQQFPDLHSELNLSSLELGDSALYFCASSVDGALYGYTFGSGTRLTVV.

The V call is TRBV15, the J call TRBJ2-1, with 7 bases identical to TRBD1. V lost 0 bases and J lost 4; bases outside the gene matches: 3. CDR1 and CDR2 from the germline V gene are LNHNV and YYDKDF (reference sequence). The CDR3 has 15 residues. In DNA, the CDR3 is TGTGCCACCAGCAGAGAATTGACAGGGTACAATGAGCAGTTCTTC. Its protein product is CATSRELTGYNEQFF.

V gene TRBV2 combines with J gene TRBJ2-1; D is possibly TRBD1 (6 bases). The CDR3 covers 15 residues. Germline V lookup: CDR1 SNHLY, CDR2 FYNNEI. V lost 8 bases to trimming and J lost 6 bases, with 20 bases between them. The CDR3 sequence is CASYFGTLSTNEQFF. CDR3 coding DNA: TGTGCCAGCTACTTTGGGACACTCTCGACCAATGAGCAGTTCTTC.

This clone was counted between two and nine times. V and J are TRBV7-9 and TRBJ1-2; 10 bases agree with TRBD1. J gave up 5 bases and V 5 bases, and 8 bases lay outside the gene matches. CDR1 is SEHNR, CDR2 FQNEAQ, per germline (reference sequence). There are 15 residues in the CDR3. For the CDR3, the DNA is TGTGCCAGCAGCCGTGGGACAGGGGCCCCTTATGGCTACACCTTC. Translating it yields CASSRGTGAPYGYTF.

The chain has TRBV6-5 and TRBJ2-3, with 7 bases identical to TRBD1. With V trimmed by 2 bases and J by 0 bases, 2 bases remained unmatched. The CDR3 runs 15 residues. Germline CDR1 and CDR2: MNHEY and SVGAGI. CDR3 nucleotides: TGTGCCAGCAGTTACGACAGGGATAGCACAGATACGCAGTATTTT. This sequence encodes CASSYDRDSTDTQYF.

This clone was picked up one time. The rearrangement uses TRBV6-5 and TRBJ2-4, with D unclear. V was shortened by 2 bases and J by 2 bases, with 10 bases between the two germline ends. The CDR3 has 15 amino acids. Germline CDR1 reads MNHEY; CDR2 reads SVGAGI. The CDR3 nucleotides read TGTGCCAGCAGTTACGAAAGAACATCCAAAAACATTCAGTACTTC. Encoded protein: CASSYERTSKNIQYF.

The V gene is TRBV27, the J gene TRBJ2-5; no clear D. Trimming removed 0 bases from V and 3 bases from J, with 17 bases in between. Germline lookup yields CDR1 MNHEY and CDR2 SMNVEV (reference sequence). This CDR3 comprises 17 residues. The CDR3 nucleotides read TGTGCCAGCAGTTTATCCCCTCACTCATTTGGAGAAGAGACCCAGTACTTC. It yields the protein CASSLSPHSFGEETQYF.

CDR3 loop: CSERDRVEVGYTF. CDR3 sequence (DNA): TGCAGCGAGAGAGACAGGGTGGAGGTTGGCTACACCTTC. The chain uses TRBV29-1 and TRBJ1-2; TRBD1 aligns across 7 bases. J was trimmed by 7 bases and V by 7 bases; bases with no gene match: 12. Germline-derived CDR1 and CDR2 are SQVTM and ANQGSEA. The CDR3 is made up of 13 amino acids.

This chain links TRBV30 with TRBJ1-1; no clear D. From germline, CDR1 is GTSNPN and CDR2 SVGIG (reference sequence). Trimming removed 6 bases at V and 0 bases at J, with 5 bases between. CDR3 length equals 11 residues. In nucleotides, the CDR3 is TGTGCCTGTCAGATGAACACTGAAGCTTTCTTT. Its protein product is CACQMNTEAFF.

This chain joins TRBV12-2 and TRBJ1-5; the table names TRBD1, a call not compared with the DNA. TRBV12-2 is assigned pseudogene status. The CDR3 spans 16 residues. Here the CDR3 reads CASRFRQGLPNQPQHF. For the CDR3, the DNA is TGTGCAAGTCGCTTCAGGCAGGGGTTGCCCAATCAGCCCCAGCATTTT.

The CDR3 coding sequence is TGTGCCAGTAGTACTCGGGACAGGGGATATGGCTACACCTTC. It codes for CASSTRDRGYGYTF. V is TRBV19 and J is TRBJ1-2; 10 bases map to TRBD1. V shed 4 bases, J shed 5 bases, and the junction held 4 bases outside the gene matches. Germline assignment: CDR1 LNHDA and CDR2 SQIVND (reference sequence). The CDR3 runs to 14 residues.

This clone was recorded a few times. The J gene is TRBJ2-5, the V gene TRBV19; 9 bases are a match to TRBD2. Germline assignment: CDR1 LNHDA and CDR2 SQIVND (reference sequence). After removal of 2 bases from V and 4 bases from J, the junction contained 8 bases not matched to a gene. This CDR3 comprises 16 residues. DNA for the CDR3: TGTGCCAGTAGTATATCACTAGCGGGTTTTTTAGAGACCCAGTACTTC. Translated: CASSISLAGFLETQYF.

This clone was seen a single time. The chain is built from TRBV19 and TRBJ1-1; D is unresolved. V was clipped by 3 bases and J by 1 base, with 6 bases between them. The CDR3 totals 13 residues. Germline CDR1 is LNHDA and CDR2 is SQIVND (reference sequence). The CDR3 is CASSINRNTEAFF. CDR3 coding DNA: TGTGCCAGTAGTATTAACAGGAACACTGAAGCTTTCTTT.